A selection of T cell receptor beta chains follows, all from one sample in a study of CD8 T cells in ankylosing spondylitis. TCRdb analysed the 5' RACE reads with MiXCR anew, one entry per CDR3 protein. The table has 130,000 to 150,000 distinct CDR3 sequences, 7.5% to 9.5% seen once. Specimen: synovial fluid, either unsorted or a sorted T cell fraction (not recorded which). These receptors were taken from a male donor with ankylosing spondylitis. The CDR3 runs from the conserved cysteine through the conserved F or W. The D gene is left open where the match is weak. Size is omitted from some rows. Given values are once, few, many or a class for expanded clones.

j_gene | v_gene | abundance | d_gene | CDR3nt | CDR3aa
TRBJ2-5 | TRBV5-1 | . | TRBD1 | TGCGCCAGCAGCTTGTATGGGACAGGGGAGGCGGAGACCCAGTACTTC | CASSLYGTGEAETQYF
TRBJ1-4 | TRBV12-3/TRBV12-4 | few | . | TGTGCCAGCAGTTTTATCGGGTACGAAAAACTGTTTTTT | CASSFIGYEKLFF
TRBJ1-1 | TRBV7-2 | many | TRBD1 | TGTGCCAGCAGCCGGGACAGATACACTGAAGCTTTCTTT | CASSRDRYTEAFF
TRBJ1-5 | TRBV18 | many | . | TGTGCCAGCTCACCCGGGGGGAGGAATCAGCCCCAGCATTTT | CASSPGGRNQPQHF
TRBJ2-3 | TRBV5-1 | many | TRBD2 | TGCGCCAGCAGTCAGCGGGGCAGTACTAGCACAGATACGCAGTATTTT | CASSQRGSTSTDTQYF
TRBJ2-3 | TRBV9 | few | . | TGTGCCAGCAGCGCGACGTACGCAGATACGCAGTATTTT | CASSATYADTQYF
TRBJ2-5 | TRBV10-3 | many | . | TGTGCCATCAGTGAGTCGGGGGAACAAGAGACCCAGTACTTC | CAISESGEQETQYF
TRBJ2-3 | TRBV3-1 | . | TRBD1 | TGTGCCAGCAGCGAAGACATCGCCGGGACAGCAGATACGCAGTATTTT | CASSEDIAGTADTQYF
TRBJ1-2 | TRBV7-9 | many | . | TGTGCCAGCAGTCAGGCAGCGACTAACTATGGCTACACCTTC | CASSQAATNYGYTF
TRBJ1-2 | TRBV6-1 | . | . | TGTGCCAGCAGTGAAGGGGCAGGGTTACTCTATGGCTACACCTTC | CASSEGAGLLYGYTF
TRBJ2-7 | TRBV5-1 | many | . | TGCGCCAGCAGCTTGGATTCAGGGAACCTCTACGAGCAGTACTTC | CASSLDSGNLYEQYF
TRBJ2-3 | TRBV29-1 | many | . | TGCAGCGGGGATTTGGGCCCCACAGATACGCAGTATTTT | CSGDLGPTDTQYF
TRBJ2-1 | TRBV5-1 | many | TRBD1 | TGCGCCAGCCGACTTACGGGACAGGTTCTTGAGCAGTTCTTC | CASRLTGQVLEQFF
TRBJ2-7 | TRBV11-2 | many | TRBD2 | TGTGCCAGCAGCTCCGGGACTAGCGGGTTAGCCTACGAGCAGTACTTC | CASSSGTSGLAYEQYF
TRBJ2-7 | TRBV7-2 | many | . | TGTGCCAGCAGCTTTCTTTCGACTAAAGAGCAGTACTTC | CASSFLSTKEQYF
TRBJ1-6 | TRBV20-1 | many | . | TGCAGTGCTCCAAAACAGGGCATGGGTTCACCCCTCCACTTT | CSAPKQGMGSPLHF
TRBJ2-1 | TRBV19 | few | TRBD2 | TGTGCCAGTAGTCCTCGGCCAGCGGGAGATGCTGAGCAGTTCTTC | CASSPRPAGDAEQFF
TRBJ1-1 | TRBV9 | once | . | TGTGCCAGCAGCGTAGATCCGGTAAGGTCTGAAGCTTTCTTT | CASSVDPVRSEAFF
TRBJ2-1 | TRBV28 | few | . | TGTGCCAGTACGGAAAGGACTTTCTACAATGAGCAGTTCTTC | CASTERTFYNEQFF
TRBJ2-3 | TRBV6-6 | few | . | TGTGCCAGTTGGGGTAGCACAGATACGCAGTATTTT | CASWGSTDTQYF
TRBJ1-1 | TRBV13 | . | . | TGTGCCAGCAGCTTAAGGGTTGAGTCGAACACTGAAGCTTTCTTT | CASSLRVESNTEAFF
TRBJ2-3 | TRBV4-2 | . | TRBD2 | TGTGCCAGCAGCCAAGGTAGCGGGGGGGAGGCAGATACGCAGTATTTT | CASSQGSGGEADTQYF
TRBJ1-2 | TRBV5-1 | few | . | TGCGCCAGCAGCCTCCAAAGTCAAGAGGGTTCCTATGGCTACACCTTC | CASSLQSQEGSYGYTF